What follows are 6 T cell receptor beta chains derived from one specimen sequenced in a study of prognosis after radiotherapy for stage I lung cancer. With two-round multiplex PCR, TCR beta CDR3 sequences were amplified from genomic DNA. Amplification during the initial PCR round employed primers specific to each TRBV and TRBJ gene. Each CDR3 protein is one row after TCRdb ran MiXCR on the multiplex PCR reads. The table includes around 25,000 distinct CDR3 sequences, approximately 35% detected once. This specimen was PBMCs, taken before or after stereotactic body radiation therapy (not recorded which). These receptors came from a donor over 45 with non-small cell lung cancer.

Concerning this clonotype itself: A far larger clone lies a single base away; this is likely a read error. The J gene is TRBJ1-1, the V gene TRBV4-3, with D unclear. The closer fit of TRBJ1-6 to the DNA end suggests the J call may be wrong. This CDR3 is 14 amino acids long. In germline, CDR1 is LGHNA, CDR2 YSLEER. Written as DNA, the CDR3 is TGCGCCAGCAGTCGCAGGTTCATACGGTCACCCCTCCACTTT. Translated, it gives CASSRRFIRSPLHF.

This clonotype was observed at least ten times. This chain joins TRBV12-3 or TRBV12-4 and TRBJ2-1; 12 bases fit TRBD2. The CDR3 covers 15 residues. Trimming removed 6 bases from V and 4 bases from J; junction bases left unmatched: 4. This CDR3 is CASSPLAGGYNEQFF. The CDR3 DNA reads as TGTGCCAGCAGCCCTCTAGCGGGAGGGTACAATGAGCAGTTCTTC.

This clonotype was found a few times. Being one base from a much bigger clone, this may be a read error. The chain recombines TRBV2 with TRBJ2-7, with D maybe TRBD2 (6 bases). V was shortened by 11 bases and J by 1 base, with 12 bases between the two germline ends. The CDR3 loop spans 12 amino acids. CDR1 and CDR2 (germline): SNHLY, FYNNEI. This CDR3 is CAGGEGSYEQYF. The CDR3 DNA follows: TGTGCCGGCGGGGAAGGGTCCTACGAGCAGTACTTC.

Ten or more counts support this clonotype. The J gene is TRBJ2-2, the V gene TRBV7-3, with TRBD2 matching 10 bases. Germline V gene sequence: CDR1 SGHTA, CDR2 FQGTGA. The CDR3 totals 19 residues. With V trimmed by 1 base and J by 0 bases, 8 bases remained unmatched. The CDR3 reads CASSLIGVAGGANTGELFF. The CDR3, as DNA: TGTGCCAGCAGCTTAATCGGAGTAGCGGGAGGCGCGAACACCGGGGAGCTGTTTTTT.

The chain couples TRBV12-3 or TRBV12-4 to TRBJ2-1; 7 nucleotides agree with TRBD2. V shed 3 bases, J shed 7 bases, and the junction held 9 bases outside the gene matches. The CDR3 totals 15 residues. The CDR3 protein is CASSFILADVNEQFF. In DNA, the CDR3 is TGTGCCAGCAGTTTCATCCTAGCGGACGTTAATGAGCAGTTCTTC.

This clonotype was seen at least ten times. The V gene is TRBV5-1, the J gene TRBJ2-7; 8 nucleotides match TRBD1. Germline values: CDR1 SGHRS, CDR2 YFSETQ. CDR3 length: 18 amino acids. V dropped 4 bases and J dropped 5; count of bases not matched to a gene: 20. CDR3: CASSPMLGQGQEGDEQYF. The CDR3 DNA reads TGCGCCAGCAGCCCTATGTTAGGACAGGGTCAGGAGGGCGACGAGCAGTACTTC.